This T cell receptor beta chain stems from a study of OX40 agonist ivuxolimab in advanced cancers. Study-level results: It was also the case that some nonresponders had low normalized T-cell clonal expansion.

A word on this clone: Its antigen is currently unknown.

A history of autoimmune disease or systemic immunosuppression excluded patients. The study sampled blood at baseline, cycle 4 day 1, and cycle 7 day 1. Germline V lookup: CDR1 SGHKS, CDR2 YYEKEE (reference sequence). The CDR3 covers 15 residues. The germline V and J ends were trimmed by 5 bases and 0 bases, with 12 bases remaining between them. Clones were read by immunoSEQ multiplex PCR, and TCRdb kept only the in-frame ones, dropping some. The repertoire holds under 60,000 clones, with about 89% as singletons. The V call is TRBV5-5, the J call TRBJ2-1, with D possibly TRBD2 on 6 matching bases. This receptor was identified in an adult with an advanced solid tumor such as melanoma, head and neck, liver or kidney cancer. The source material was CD4+ or CD8+ T cells sorted from blood, sampled in a trial of the OX40 agonist ivuxolimab. CDR3: CASRIAESSYNEQFF. The CDR3 coding sequence is TGTGCCAGCAGAATAGCGGAGAGCTCCTACAATGAGCAGTTCTTC.